The rows below give T cell receptor beta chains drawn from one sample of a study of blood T cell repertoires in COVID-19. Measured with immunoSEQ multiplex PCR; TCRdb has only the in-frame clones, and not every one. The sample has some 150,000 clones; about 86% are singletons. The specimen was PBMCs or T cells enriched from blood (not recorded which). These receptor sequences come from a man in his fifties who had recovered from COVID-19. Each CDR3 is given with its conserved first and last residue. The order of the fields is V gene, clone size, D gene, J gene, CDR3 DNA, CDR3 protein. D genes are given only for firm matches. Rows may omit the clone size; those that give it use once, few, many or a size class.

TRBV16,.,.,TRBJ1-5,TGTGCCAGCAGCCCTCCGGGCAGGGTCAGGGGAAATCAGCCCCAGCATTTT,CASSPPGRVRGNQPQHF
TRBV10-3,.,.,TRBJ1-1,TGTGCCATCAGTGGGGAGGGAGGGGGGAACACTGAAGCTTTCTTT,CAISGEGGGNTEAFF
TRBV7-6,few,.,TRBJ2-5,TGTGCCAGCAGCTTATATCTACAGAACCAAGAGACCCAGTACTTC,CASSLYLQNQETQYF
TRBV9,.,TRBD2,TRBJ2-1,TGTGCCAGCAGCGTAGCTGATAGCGGGGGGGTCTACAATGAGCAGTTCTTC,CASSVADSGGVYNEQFF
TRBV5-4,.,.,TRBJ1-5,TGTGCCAGCAGCTTGATGGGAGATAGCAATCAGCCCCAGCATTTT,CASSLMGDSNQPQHF
TRBV5-1,.,TRBD2,TRBJ2-5,TGCGCCAGCAGATATGGTAGCGGGGGACAGCAAGAGACCCAGTACTTC,CASRYGSGGQQETQYF
TRBV7-3,.,TRBD2,TRBJ2-2,TGTGCCAGCAGCTTCGCGGGGGGGCTAAACACCGGGGAGCTGTTTTTT,CASSFAGGLNTGELFF
TRBV3-1/TRBV3-2,.,.,TRBJ1-2,TGTGCCAGCAGCCAAGATCAGGGAGGCTACACCTTC,CASSQDQGGYTF
TRBV24-1,.,.,TRBJ2-2,TGTGCCACCAGTAAGGGGGTTCATGGCACCGGGGAGCTGTTTTTT,CATSKGVHGTGELFF
TRBV7-9,.,.,TRBJ2-3,TGTGCCAGCAGCGGAGTGGGGAGCGGCACAGATACGCAGTATTTT,CASSGVGSGTDTQYF